This TCR beta chain was found in a study of blood T cell repertoires in COVID-19. Turning to the study itself: There were acute and convalescent COVID-19 samples, and they came from the United States, Italy and Spain. The analysed material was cDNA or gDNA that came from T cells, B-cell-depleted T cells, or PBMCs.

As originally analysed: How many nucleated cells were present was estimated from reference gene primer amplification. Profiling relied on immunoSEQ multiplex PCR, and the TCRdb table lists in-frame clones only, not all of them. V, J and clone size are those of that table, while D and trimming were read from the DNA. Of roughly 250,000 clones in the sample, about nine tenths were seen once. Looked up from germline, CDR1 is KGHDR and CDR2 is SFDVKD. The CDR3 spans 15 residues. Trimming removed 1 base from V and 5 bases from J, with 13 bases in between. The chain carries TRBV24-1 and TRBJ2-5; D possibly corresponds to TRBD1 (5 bases). Source material: peripheral blood. The sequence came from a man aged 55-75 years who had recovered from COVID-19. The CDR3 sequence is CATSDFSRATETQYF. CDR3 DNA: TGTGCCACCAGTGATTTTTCCAGGGCAACGGAGACCCAGTACTTC.